The next 11 T cell receptor beta chains were all read from a single sample in a study of OX40 agonist ivuxolimab in advanced cancers. Measured with immunoSEQ multiplex PCR; TCRdb has only the in-frame clones, and not every one. The data show about 80,000 clones, roughly 81% seen once. Here the sequenced sample was CD4+ or CD8+ T cells sorted from blood, taken in a trial of the OX40 agonist ivuxolimab. The origin of the receptors is an adult with an advanced solid tumor such as melanoma, head and neck, liver or kidney cancer.

This clone was seen more than once but under ten times. V gene TRBV7-9 combines with J gene TRBJ2-1; 10 bases fit TRBD2. Per germline, CDR1 SEHNR and CDR2 FQNEAQ (reference sequence). V shed 5 bases, J shed 7 bases, and the junction held 8 bases outside the gene matches. The CDR3 has 15 residues. CDR3 region: CASSTTLAGGNEQFF. The DNA of the CDR3 is TGTGCCAGCAGCACCACATTAGCGGGAGGTAATGAGCAGTTCTTC.

The chain uses TRBV21-1 and TRBJ1-2; the table's D gene call, TRBD1, was not cross checked with the DNA. TRBV21-1 is a listed pseudogene. The CDR3 has 14 residues. The DNA for the CDR3 is TGTGCCAGCAGCCAGGACAGGGCTAACTATGGCTACACCTTC. Its translation: CASSQDRANYGYTF.

This clone showed up just a few times. The rearrangement joins TRBV15 to TRBJ1-5, with a weak D call TRBD1 (5 bases). Trimming stripped 5 bases from V and 2 bases from J, with 16 bases between. The V gene's germline CDR1 is LNHNV and CDR2 YYDKDF (reference sequence). The CDR3 loop spans 16 amino acids. The CDR3 DNA reads TGTGCCACCAGCCCCTTAGGGGACGTCCGCAATCAGCCCCAGCATTTT. This translates into CATSPLGDVRNQPQHF.

This chain links TRBV4-1 with TRBJ1-6; tentative D call: TRBD1 (6 bases). Trimming shortened V by 0 bases and J by 8 bases, and 23 bases separated the two germline ends. This CDR3 is 19 amino acids long. The germline V gene has CDR1 MGHRA and CDR2 YSYEKL. The CDR3 loop is CASSQDRVRGTEFYSPLHF. DNA for the CDR3: TGCGCCAGCAGCCAAGATCGTGTCAGGGGTACAGAGTTTTATTCACCCCTCCACTTT.

V and J are TRBV6-1 and TRBJ2-4; D is unresolved. The germline V gene encodes CDR1 MNHNS and CDR2 SASEGT. V dropped 6 bases and J dropped 11 bases, with 14 bases sitting between them. CDR3 length equals 12 residues. The chain's CDR3 is CASSPGLQVQYF. CDR3 coding DNA: TGTGCCAGCAGCCCGGGCCTCCAGGTTCAGTACTTC.

The chain is built from TRBV5-1 and TRBJ2-5; no definite D call. The CDR3 is 13 amino acids. V shed 0 bases and J shed 2 bases, with 5 bases lying between them. From germline, CDR1 is SGHRS and CDR2 YFSETQ. In DNA form, the CDR3 reads TGCGCCAGCAGCTTGGTTAGACAAGAGACCCAGTACTTC. Protein: CASSLVRQETQYF.

This clone was observed a handful of times. An end of the junction differs from the germline gene, which may be a read error. The rearrangement joins TRBV5-1 to TRBJ2-1; the D gene is possibly TRBD2 (5 bases). CDR1 and CDR2 (germline): SGHRS, YFSETQ. CDR3 size: 16 residues. The DNA for the CDR3 is TGCGCCAGCAGTTTGGATGTGGGAGATGCCTACAATGAGCAGTTCTTC. It yields the protein CASSLDVGDAYNEQFF.

The chain recombines TRBV5-4 with TRBJ2-7; TRBD1 matches 8 bases. CDR3 length: 14 residues. Losses at the gene ends were 4 bases for V and 3 bases for J; bases not matched to a gene: 6. CDR1 is SGHNT and CDR2 is YYREEE in the germline V gene (reference sequence). The CDR3 sequence is CASSADRARYEQYF. Written as DNA, the CDR3 is TGTGCCAGCAGCGCGGACAGGGCTCGCTACGAGCAGTACTTC. Filled out from reference TRBV5-4 and TRBJ2-7, the complete variable domain reads ETGVTQSPTHLIKTRGQQVTLRCSSQSGHNTVSWYQQALGQGPQFIFQYYREEENGRGNFPPRFSGLQFPNYSSELNVNALELDDSALYLCASSADRARYEQYFGPGTRLTVT.

The chain employs TRBV10-3 and TRBJ1-1; 8 bases agree with TRBD1. CDR3 length: 14 amino acids. The J segment lost 3 bases and the V segment lost 7 bases, leaving 7 bases of the junction unmatched. Germline V gene data show CDR1 as ENHRY and CDR2 as SYGVKD. In DNA form, the CDR3 reads TGTGCCATCACCATGACAGGGGCAGACACTGAAGCTTTCTTT. Its translation: CAITMTGADTEAFF.

The chain recombines TRBV5-4 with TRBJ2-1; 7 bases line up with TRBD1. This CDR3 comprises 15 residues. V lost 0 bases, J lost 10 bases, and 10 bases stayed unmatched. Per germline, CDR1 SGHNT and CDR2 YYREEE (reference sequence). The CDR3 protein is CASSLAGGRGNEQFF. The CDR3 DNA follows: TGTGCCAGCAGCTTGGCCGGTGGCAGGGGGAACGAGCAGTTCTTC.

With regard to this clone: Other DNA sequences from this sample encode an identical CDR3 as well. This rearrangement joins TRBV2 to TRBJ1-5; tentative D call: TRBD1 (5 bases). V lost 3 bases and J lost 7, with 10 bases in between. The germline V gene has CDR1 SNHLY and CDR2 FYNNEI. The CDR3 is 13 residues long. The CDR3 loop is CASSEGWGQPQHF. CDR3 nucleotides: TGTGCCAGCAGTGAGGGGTGGGGGCAGCCCCAGCATTTT. Complete variable domain (other parts from reference TRBV2 and TRBJ1-5): EPEVTQTPSHQVTQMGQEVILRCVPISNHLYFYWYRQILGQKVEFLVSFYNNEISEKSEIFDDQFSVERPDGSNFTLKIRSTKLEDSAMYFCASSEGWGQPQHFGDGTRLSIL.